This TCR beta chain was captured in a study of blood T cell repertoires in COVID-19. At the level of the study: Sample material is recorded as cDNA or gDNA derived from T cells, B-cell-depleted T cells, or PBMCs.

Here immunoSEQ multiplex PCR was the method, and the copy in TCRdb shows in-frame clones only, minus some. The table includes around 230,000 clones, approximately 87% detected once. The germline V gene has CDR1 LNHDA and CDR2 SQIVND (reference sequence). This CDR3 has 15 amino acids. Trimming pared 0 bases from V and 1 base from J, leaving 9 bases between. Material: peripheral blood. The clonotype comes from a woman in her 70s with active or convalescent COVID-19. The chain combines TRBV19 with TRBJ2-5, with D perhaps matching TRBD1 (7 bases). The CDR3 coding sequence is TGTGCCAGTAGTATAGACAGGGGGGCCCAAGAGACCCAGTACTTC. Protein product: CASSIDRGAQETQYF. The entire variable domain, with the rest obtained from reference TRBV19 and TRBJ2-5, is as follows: DGGITQSPKYLFRKEGQNVTLSCEQNLNHDAMYWYRQDPGQGLRLIYYSQIVNDFQKGDIAEGYSVSREKKESFPLTVTSAQKNPTAFYLCASSIDRGAQETQYFGPGTRLLVL.